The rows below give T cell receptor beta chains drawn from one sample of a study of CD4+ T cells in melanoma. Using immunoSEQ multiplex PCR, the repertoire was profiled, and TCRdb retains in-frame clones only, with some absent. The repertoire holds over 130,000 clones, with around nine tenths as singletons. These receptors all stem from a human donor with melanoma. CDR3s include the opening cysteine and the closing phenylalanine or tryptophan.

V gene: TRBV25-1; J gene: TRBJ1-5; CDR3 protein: CASSEKWVDRLDYQPQHF
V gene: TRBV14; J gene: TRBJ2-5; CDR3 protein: CASSQVLASGGLGETQYF
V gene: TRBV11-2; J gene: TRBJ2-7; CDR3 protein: CASTQTLIYEQYF
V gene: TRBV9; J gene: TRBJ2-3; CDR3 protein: CASSVVGVSTDTQYF
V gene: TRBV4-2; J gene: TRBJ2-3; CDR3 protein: CASSQEPLRGDTQYF
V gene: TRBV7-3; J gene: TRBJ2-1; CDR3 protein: CASSSPGTRGANEQFF
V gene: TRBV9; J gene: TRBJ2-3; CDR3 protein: CASSPMAGGTDTQYF
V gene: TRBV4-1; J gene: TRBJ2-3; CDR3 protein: CASSQEWSTDTQYF
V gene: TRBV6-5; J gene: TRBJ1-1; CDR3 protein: CASSYSPGTEAFF
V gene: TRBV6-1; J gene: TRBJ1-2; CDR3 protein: CASAMTGTYGYTF
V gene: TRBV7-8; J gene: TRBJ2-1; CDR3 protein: CASSPTPTGLKQFF
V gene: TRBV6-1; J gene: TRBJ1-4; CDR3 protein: CASSEPKQGPNEKLFF
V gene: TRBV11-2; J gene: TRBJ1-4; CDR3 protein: CASSLRGPGQEVF
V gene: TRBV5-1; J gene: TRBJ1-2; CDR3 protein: CASSLVTLEDYTF
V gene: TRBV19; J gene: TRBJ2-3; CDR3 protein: CASNSGSTDTQYF
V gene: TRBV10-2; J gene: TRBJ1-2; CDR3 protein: CASKGGGGYGYTF
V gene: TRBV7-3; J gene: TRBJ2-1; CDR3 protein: CASSPQTGEYNEQFF
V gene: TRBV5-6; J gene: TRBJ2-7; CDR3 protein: CASSRPGGGREQYF
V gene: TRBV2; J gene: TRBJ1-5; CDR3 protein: CASSAGTGGSLNSNQPQHF
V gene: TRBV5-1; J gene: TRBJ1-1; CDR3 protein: CASRYRDRATEAFF
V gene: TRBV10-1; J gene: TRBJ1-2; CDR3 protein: CASSDTDYGYTF
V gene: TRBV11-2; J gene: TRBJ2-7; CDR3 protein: CASSFVVTSSYEQYF
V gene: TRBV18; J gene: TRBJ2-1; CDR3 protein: CASSPTGRQVLSNEQFF
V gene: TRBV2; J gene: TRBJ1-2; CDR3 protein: CASRTENNYGYTF
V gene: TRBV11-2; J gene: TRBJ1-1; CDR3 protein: CASRDVYTEAFF
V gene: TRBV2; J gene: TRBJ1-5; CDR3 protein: CASKNSNQPQHF
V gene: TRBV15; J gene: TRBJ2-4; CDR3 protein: CATSSGTGVPKNIQYF
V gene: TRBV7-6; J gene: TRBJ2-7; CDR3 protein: CASSLAASGGIYEQYF
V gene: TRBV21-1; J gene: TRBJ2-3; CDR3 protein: CASSKRGVKYSDTQYF
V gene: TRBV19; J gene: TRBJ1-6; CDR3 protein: CASSITGEDSPLHF
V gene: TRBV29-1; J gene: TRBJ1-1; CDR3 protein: CSVEDLSPLTAFF
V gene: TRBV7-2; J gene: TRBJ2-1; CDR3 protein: CASSSQPASSYNEQFF
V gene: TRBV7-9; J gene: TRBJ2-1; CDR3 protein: CASSPRNRENEQFF
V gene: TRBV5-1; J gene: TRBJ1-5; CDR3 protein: CASSLFGDGNQPQHF
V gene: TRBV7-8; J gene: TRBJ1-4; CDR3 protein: CASSPGGGSHLGTNEKLFF
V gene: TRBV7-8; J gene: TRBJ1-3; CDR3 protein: CASSTKWSDRGFYTIYF
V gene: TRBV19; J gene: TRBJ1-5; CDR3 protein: CASSTRQDGVSNQPQHF
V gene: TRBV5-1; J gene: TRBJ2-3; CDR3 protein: CASSRGAGGASSTDTQYF
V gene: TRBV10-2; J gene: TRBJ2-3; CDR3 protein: CARKGQGTDTQYF
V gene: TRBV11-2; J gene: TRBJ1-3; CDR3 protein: CASSPLGGGNTIYF
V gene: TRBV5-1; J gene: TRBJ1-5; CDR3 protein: CASSLDSNQPQHF
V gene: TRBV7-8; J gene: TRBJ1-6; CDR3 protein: CASSRQGLSPLHF
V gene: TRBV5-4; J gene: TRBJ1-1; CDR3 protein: CASSPRGGWTEAFF
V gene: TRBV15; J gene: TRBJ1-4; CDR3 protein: CATSREDRGSDEKLFF
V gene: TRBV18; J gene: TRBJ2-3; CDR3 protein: CASSPRQVSSTDTQYF